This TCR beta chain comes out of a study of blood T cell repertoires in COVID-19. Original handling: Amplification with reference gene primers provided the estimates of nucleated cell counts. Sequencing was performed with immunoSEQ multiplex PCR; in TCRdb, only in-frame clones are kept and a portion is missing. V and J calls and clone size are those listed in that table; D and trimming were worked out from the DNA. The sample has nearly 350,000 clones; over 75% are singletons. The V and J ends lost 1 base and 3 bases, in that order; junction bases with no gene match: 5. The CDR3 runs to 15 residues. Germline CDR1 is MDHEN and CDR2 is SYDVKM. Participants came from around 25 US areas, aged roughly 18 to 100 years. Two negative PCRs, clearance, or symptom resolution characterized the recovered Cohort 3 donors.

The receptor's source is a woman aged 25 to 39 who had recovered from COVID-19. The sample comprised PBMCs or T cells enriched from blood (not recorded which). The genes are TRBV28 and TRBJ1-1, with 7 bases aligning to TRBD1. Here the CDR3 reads CASSLYAGGDTEAFF. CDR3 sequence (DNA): TGTGCCAGCAGTTTATACGCAGGGGGAGACACTGAAGCTTTCTTT.